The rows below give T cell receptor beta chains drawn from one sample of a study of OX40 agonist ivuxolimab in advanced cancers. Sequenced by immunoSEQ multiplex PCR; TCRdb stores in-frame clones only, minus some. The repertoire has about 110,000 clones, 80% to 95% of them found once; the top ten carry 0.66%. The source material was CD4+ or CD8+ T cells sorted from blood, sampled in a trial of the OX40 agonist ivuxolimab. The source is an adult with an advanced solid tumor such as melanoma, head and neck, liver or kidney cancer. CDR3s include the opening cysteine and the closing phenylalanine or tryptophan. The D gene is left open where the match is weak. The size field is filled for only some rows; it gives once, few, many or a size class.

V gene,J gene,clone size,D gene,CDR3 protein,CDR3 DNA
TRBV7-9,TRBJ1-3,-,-,CASSLEAGGNTIYF,TGTGCCAGCAGCTTAGAGGCAGGGGGAAACACCATATATTTT
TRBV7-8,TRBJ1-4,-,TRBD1,CASSAKQGAWEKLFF,TGTGCCAGCAGCGCAAAACAGGGGGCTTGGGAAAAACTGTTTTTT
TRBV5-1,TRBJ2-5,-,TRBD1,CASRRDREETQYF,TGCGCCAGCCGAAGGGACAGAGAAGAGACCCAGTACTTC
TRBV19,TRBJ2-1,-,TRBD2,CATHGGSGNGEQFF,TGTGCCACTCACGGGGGTAGCGGGAATGGTGAGCAGTTCTTC
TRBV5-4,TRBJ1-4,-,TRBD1,CASSNTGEEKLFF,TGTGCCAGCAGCAACACAGGGGAAGAAAAACTGTTTTTT
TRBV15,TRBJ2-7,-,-,CATSRDSTGGGEQYF,TGTGCCACCAGCAGGGATAGTACAGGAGGGGGCGAGCAGTACTTC
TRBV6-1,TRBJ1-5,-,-,CASSGGGGGGRNQPQHF,TGTGCCAGCAGTGGGGGCGGGGGGGGCGGACGCAATCAGCCCCAGCATTTT
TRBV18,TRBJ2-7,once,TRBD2,CASSPLDSGVDYEQYF,TGTGCCAGCTCACCACTGGATAGCGGGGTGGACTACGAGCAGTACTTC
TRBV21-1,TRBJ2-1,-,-,CASSTNQDRGSEWDCEQFF,TGTGCCAGCAGCACCAACCAGGACAGGGGGTCGGAGTGGGACTGTGAGCAGTTCTTC
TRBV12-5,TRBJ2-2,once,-,CASGLVLSGELFF,TGTGCTAGTGGTTTGGTACTTTCCGGGGAGCTGTTTTTT
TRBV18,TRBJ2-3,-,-,CASSPGGPGATDTQYF,TGTGCCAGCTCACCAGGCGGGCCCGGGGCCACAGATACGCAGTATTTT
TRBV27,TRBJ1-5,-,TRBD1,CASRPQGANNQPQHF,TGTGCCAGCAGGCCCCAGGGGGCGAACAATCAGCCCCAGCATTTT
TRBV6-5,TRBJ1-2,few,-,CASSYTDRRGYGYTF,TGTGCCAGCAGTTACACAGACCGTCGGGGCTATGGCTACACCTTC
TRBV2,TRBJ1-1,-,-,CASCPLSGNTEAFF,TGTGCCAGCTGCCCGCTATCGGGGAACACTGAAGCTTTCTTT
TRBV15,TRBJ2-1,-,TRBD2,CATSRVPAGYNEQFF,TGTGCCACCAGCAGAGTGCCAGCGGGATACAATGAGCAGTTCTTC
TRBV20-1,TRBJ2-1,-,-,CSARGLYEQFF,TGCAGTGCTAGGGGATTGTACGAGCAGTTCTTC
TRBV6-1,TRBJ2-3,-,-,CASSEAGRPSTDTQYF,TGTGCCAGCAGTGAAGCGGGGCGGCCTAGCACAGATACGCAGTATTTT
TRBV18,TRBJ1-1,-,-,CASSPDKNTEAFF,TGTGCCAGCTCACCGGACAAGAACACTGAAGCTTTCTTT
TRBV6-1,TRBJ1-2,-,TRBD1,CASSRAGGGGYTF,TGTGCCAGCAGTCGTGCAGGGGGAGGCGGCTACACCTTC
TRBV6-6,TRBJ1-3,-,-,CASREGGAGNTIYF,TGTGCCAGCAGGGAAGGGGGGGCTGGAAACACCATATATTTT
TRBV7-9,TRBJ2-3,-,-,CASSLIDTQYF,TGTGCCAGCAGCTTAATAGATACGCAGTATTTT
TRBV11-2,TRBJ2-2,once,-,CASSTADSPTGELFF,TGTGCCAGCAGCACCGCGGACAGCCCCACCGGGGAGCTGTTTTTT
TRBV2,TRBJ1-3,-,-,CASSTQGVGSGNTIYF,TGTGCCAGCAGTACACAGGGTGTGGGCTCTGGAAACACCATATATTTT
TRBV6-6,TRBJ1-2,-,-,CASSYGDPYGYTF,TGTGCCAGCAGTTACGGGGATCCCTATGGCTACACCTTC
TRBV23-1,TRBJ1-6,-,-,CASSQSDSGIGSPLHF,TGCGCCAGCAGTCAATCAGACAGCGGTATCGGTTCACCCCTCCACTTT
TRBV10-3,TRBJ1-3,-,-,CAISERPPSSGNTIYF,TGTGCCATCAGTGAAAGGCCTCCGAGCTCTGGAAACACCATATATTTT
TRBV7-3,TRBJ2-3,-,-,CASNQKGPTDTQYF,TGTGCCAGCAACCAAAAGGGTCCGACAGATACGCAGTATTTT
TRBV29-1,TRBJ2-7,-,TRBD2,CSVEEGEGEGRGYEQYF,TGCAGCGTTGAAGAAGGTGAAGGGGAGGGGAGGGGATACGAGCAGTACTTC
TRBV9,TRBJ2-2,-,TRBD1,CASSPRDRGTGELFF,TGTGCCAGCAGCCCCCGGGACAGGGGCACCGGGGAGCTGTTTTTT
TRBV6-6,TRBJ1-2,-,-,CASSYTSGADYGYTF,TGTGCCAGCAGTTACACCTCGGGGGCGGACTATGGCTACACCTTC
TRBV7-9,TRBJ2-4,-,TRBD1,CASSFPGQGANIQYF,TGTGCCAGCAGCTTTCCGGGACAGGGGGCCAACATTCAGTACTTC
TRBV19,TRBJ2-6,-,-,CASTIGVGANVLTF,TGTGCCAGTACCATAGGAGTTGGGGCCAACGTCCTGACTTTC
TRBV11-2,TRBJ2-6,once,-,CASSTLDQGTSGANVLTF,TGTGCCAGCAGCACCCTAGACCAGGGGACCTCTGGGGCCAACGTCCTGACTTTC
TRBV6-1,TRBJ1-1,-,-,CASRRTDEAFF,TGTGCCAGCAGACGGACGGACGAAGCTTTCTTT
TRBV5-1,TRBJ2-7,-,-,CASSPNLSSYEQYF,TGCGCCAGCAGCCCTAATCTAAGCTCCTACGAGCAGTACTTC
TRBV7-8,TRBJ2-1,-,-,CASSLSGAGYNEQFF,TGTGCCAGCAGCTTATCGGGGGCGGGTTACAATGAGCAGTTCTTC
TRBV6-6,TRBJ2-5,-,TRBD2,CASSYLAGVETQYF,TGTGCCAGCAGCTACCTAGCGGGAGTGGAGACCCAGTACTTC
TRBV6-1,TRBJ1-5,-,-,CASSDTRERPQHF,TGTGCCAGCAGTGACACTAGAGAAAGGCCCCAGCATTTT
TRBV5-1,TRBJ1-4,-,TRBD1,CASSPGGRGEKLFF,TGCGCCAGCAGCCCAGGGGGTAGAGGTGAAAAACTGTTTTTT
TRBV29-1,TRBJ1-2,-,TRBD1,CSVERTGGSGYTF,TGCAGCGTTGAAAGGACAGGGGGCAGTGGCTACACCTTC
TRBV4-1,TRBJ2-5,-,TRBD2,CASSQSGTIGETQYF,TGCGCCAGCAGCCAATCCGGGACTATAGGAGAGACCCAGTACTTC
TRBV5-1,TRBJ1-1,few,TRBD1,CASSLAGGDTEAFF,TGCGCCAGCAGCTTGGCAGGGGGCGACACTGAAGCTTTCTTT
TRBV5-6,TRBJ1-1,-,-,CASSLQSQAFF,TGTGCCAGCAGCTTGCAATCACAGGCTTTCTTT
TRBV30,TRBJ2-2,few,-,CAWSKDYSTGELFF,TGTGCCTGGAGCAAGGACTACTCCACCGGGGAGCTGTTTTTT
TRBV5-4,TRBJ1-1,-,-,CASSLVPGALRNTEAFF,TGTGCCAGCAGCTTGGTTCCGGGAGCTTTGAGGAACACTGAAGCTTTCTTT
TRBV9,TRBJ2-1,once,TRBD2,CASSATPGTSRYEQFF,TGTGCCAGCAGCGCAACCCCCGGGACTAGCAGGTATGAGCAGTTCTTC
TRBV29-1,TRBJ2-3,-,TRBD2,CSVVTTSGTTDTQYF,TGCAGCGTTGTTACCACGAGCGGGACCACAGATACGCAGTATTTT
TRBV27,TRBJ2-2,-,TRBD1,CASSLPGTGLAGELFF,TGTGCCAGCAGTCTCCCCGGGACAGGGTTGGCCGGGGAGCTGTTTTTT
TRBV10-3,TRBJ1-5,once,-,CASQGLNQPQHF,TGTGCCTCCCAGGGGTTAAATCAGCCCCAGCATTTT
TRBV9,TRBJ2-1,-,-,CASSQGGNQAYNEQFF,TGTGCCAGCAGCCAGGGGGGGAACCAGGCTTACAATGAGCAGTTCTTC
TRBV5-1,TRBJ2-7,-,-,CASSLLDVTGSYEQYF,TGCGCCAGCAGCTTGTTAGACGTGACAGGAAGCTACGAGCAGTACTTC
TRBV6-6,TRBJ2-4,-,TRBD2,CASRAGLAKNIQYF,TGTGCCAGCAGAGCGGGACTAGCCAAAAACATTCAGTACTTC
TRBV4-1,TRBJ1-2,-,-,CASSQAPTENYGYTF,TGCGCCAGCAGCCAAGCCCCGACGGAAAACTATGGCTACACCTTC
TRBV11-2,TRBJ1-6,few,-,CASSLGDRNSPLHF,TGTGCCAGCAGCTTAGGTGACCGAAATTCACCCCTCCACTTT
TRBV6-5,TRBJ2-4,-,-,CASTHIGFADIQYF,TGTGCCAGCACTCATATTGGGTTTGCGGACATTCAGTACTTC
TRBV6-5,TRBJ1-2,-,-,CASSPPAGGGYTF,TGTGCCAGCAGCCCCCCCGCGGGGGGTGGCTACACCTTC
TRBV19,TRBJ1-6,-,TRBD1,CASSPIGQANSPLHF,TGTGCCAGTAGCCCTATCGGACAGGCCAATTCACCCCTCCACTTT
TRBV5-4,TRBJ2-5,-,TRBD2,CASSTGTSGPGGKTQYF,TGTGCCAGCAGCACCGGGACTAGCGGGCCGGGGGGGAAGACCCAGTACTTC
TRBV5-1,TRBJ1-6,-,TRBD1,CASSLQDREEPLHF,TGCGCCAGCAGCTTACAGGACAGGGAGGAACCCCTCCACTTT